This T cell receptor (beta chain) was identified in a study of T cell responses to AZD1222 COVID-19 vaccine. Study findings and constraints: Spike was spanned by vaccine-associated CD4 TCRs, which were dominant at 160-218 and 743-854. Clonal diversity was possibly underestimated, and the donors were mostly white British, with more females.

Per the germline V gene, CDR1 is SNHLY and CDR2 is FYNNEI. V shed 11 bases and J shed 4 bases, with 19 bases lying between them. This CDR3 contains 14 residues. As concerns this clone: Antigen unknown.

TCRdb's table, derived via immunoSEQ multiplex PCR, lists solely in-frame clones and lacks some. The data contain approximately 110,000 clones, about 85% of them seen just once; the ten biggest clones take up around 6%. The source was peripheral blood, collected on day 0 of AZD1222 vaccination. This chain joins TRBV2 and TRBJ2-3; D is unresolved. This sequence was found in an adult in good health. This chain's CDR3 is CASSGFGLSDTQYF. In DNA, the CDR3 is TGTGCCTCGTCTGGGTTCGGGCTCTCAGATACGCAGTATTTT.